The present T cell receptor (beta chain) was sequenced within a study of CD8 T cells in Susac syndrome. Random-hexamer reverse transcription was applied to about 0.45 to 1 ug RNA. Each CDR3 protein gets one entry after TCRdb re-called the immunoSEQ multiplex PCR reads with MiXCR. Here the sample spans 150,000 to 200,000 distinct CDR3 sequences, 94% being singletons. Germline CDR1 SNHLY, CDR2 FYNNEI. V lost 3 bases to trimming and J lost 3 bases; unmatched junction nucleotides: 8. CDR3 length equals 16 residues. Material: CD4+ T cells from PBMCs. The J gene is TRBJ1-5, the V gene TRBV2; TRBD1 agrees at 7 bases. The receptor's source is a human donor with Susac syndrome. CDR3 sequence reads: CASSDSRGDNNQPQHF. CDR3 nucleotide sequence: TGTGCCAGCAGTGATAGCAGGGGGGATAACAATCAGCCCCAGCATTTT. Supplemented by reference TRBV2 and TRBJ1-5, the full variable domain reads EPEVTQTPSHQVTQMGQEVILRCVPISNHLYFYWYRQILGQKVEFLVSFYNNEISEKSEIFDDQFSVERPDGSNFTLKIRSTKLEDSAMYFCASSDSRGDNNQPQHFGDGTRLSIL.